This T cell receptor beta chain was found in a study of blood T cell repertoires in COVID-19. Looking at the study overall: Collection of acute and convalescent COVID-19 samples took place in the United States, Italy and Spain.

This CDR3 is built from 15 residues. The germline gives CDR1 SGHRS, CDR2 YFSETQ. V gave up 3 bases and J gave up 3 bases, with 15 bases separating them. Clones were sequenced by immunoSEQ multiplex PCR, and TCRdb holds only the in-frame ones, with some missing. The sample lists about 40,000 clones, 88% occurring once. The sequenced sample consisted of peripheral blood. This rearrangement joins TRBV5-1 to TRBJ1-1, with D possibly matching TRBD1 (6 bases). The sequence was collected from a woman aged 65 to 85 with acute or convalescent COVID-19. This CDR3 reads CASSSAPGADTEAFF. The DNA for the CDR3 is TGCGCCAGCAGCTCCGCGCCAGGGGCGGACACTGAAGCTTTCTTT.